The clone carrying this T cell receptor (beta chain) was detected many times. Its antigen is unidentified. The record originates from a study of early T cells in non-severe SARS-CoV-2 infection. Whole-study context: The input, bulk RNA from unsorted whole blood, was sequenced, and chains were unpaired.

Findings and caveats of the study: Private and CD4 specificities were missed by VDJdb matching, skewed to anti-spike CD8.

Molecules of cDNA were individually given unique molecular identifiers that were attached to them. From the 5' RACE reads, TCRdb called clonotypes with MiXCR, one entry per CDR3 protein. The sample consists of some 90,000 distinct CDR3 sequences, approximately 15% of them appearing once. Trimming cost V 5 bases and J 0 bases; bases outside gene matches: 12. The length of the CDR3 is 18 residues. The germline V gene has CDR1 MDHEN and CDR2 SYDVKM. This chain uses TRBV28 with TRBJ1-1; 10 bases map to TRBD1. The specimen was whole blood. The sequence was obtained from an adult who was a healthcare worker with PCR-confirmed SARS-CoV-2 infection or an uninfected control (not recorded which). CDR3 sequence (DNA): TGTGCCAGCAGTCTCACTCCGGGACAGGGGCCTTTGAACACTGAAGCTTTCTTT. Amino acids: CASSLTPGQGPLNTEAFF.